Reported below is one TCR beta chain. This clonotype was observed many times. Its antigen remains undetermined. No quality values exist for individual bases; no much larger clone is one base distant. From its cysteine to its phenylalanine, the CDR3 spans 17 amino acids. Only CDR3 DNA is held: 51 bases, read in frame from base 1. V loses 6 bases at its end and J loses 3 bases; junction bases beyond the gene matches: 17. Sequences MNHNS (CDR1) and SASEGT (CDR2) are obtained from the germline V gene. For repertoire sequencing, the TCR beta CDR3 regions were amplified from RNA transcripts. A first-round RT-PCR used HTBI primers with the Qiagen OneStep RT-PCR kit, followed by a second-round multiplex PCR, size selection and purification. Libraries were sequenced on an Illumina HiSeq2000 using paired-end 100 bp reads. For the original study's pipeline: SOAPnuke was used for read processing, and reads with adapters, uncalled bases, a mean Phred below 15, or no exact constant-primer or identifier match were discarded. COPE v1.2.5 was used to merge high-quality paired reads. Each unique nucleotide sequence was treated as a clonotype, and MiTCR v1.1 was used to align the clonotypes to the IMGT TRB V, D and J references. The analysis was limited to V-J combinations with a frequency above 0.0001, which together covered 98% to 99.2% of repertoires. For each V-J combination, a TCR clonal expansion and chaos score was defined as the ratio of F50 clonal expansion to chaos observed in the TCRdist matrix. Welch's t-statistics and random forest were used to reduce features to more than ten V-J combinations, which were fed into a naive Bayes classifier. Thyroid-blood repertoire similarity was quantified with the Morisita-Horn index. The public reads were run again by TCRdb, first through fastp at Q25 and then through MiXCR, and only productive beta chains were kept. Rows are unified per CDR3 protein, each entry keeping the most common DNA and genes. These V and J calls are TCRdb output, not the study's own analysis. This sample gives about 400,000 distinct CDR3 sequences in total; 20% to 25% of them show up just once. The ten top clones hold roughly 3% of the sample.

The data originate from a study of Graves' ophthalmopathy and Graves' hyperthyroidism (dated by TCRdb to the late 2010s). For context, the study as a whole: Peripheral blood was collected at initial diagnosis, prior to any treatment. To tell Graves' ophthalmopathy apart from Graves' hyperthyroidism, and to predict which patients would progress to ophthalmopathy, the study relied on TCR beta repertoire signatures. In total, 135 blood samples were TCR-sequenced: some 43 ophthalmopathy, 80 or so hyperthyroidism and approximately 17 hyperthyroidism-to-ophthalmopathy patients. To explore V-J signatures distinguishing ophthalmopathy from hyperthyroidism, a discovery set of 100 patients (roughly 45 ophthalmopathy, about 57 stable hyperthyroidism) was enrolled. An independent validation cohort comprised some 19 hyperthyroidism patients and over 15 patients who later progressed from hyperthyroidism to ophthalmopathy. In roughly six hyperthyroidism patients, the T-cell repertoire of thyroid tissue was compared with the T-cell repertoire of blood. Following sample collection, hyperthyroidism patients were given methimazole at a starting dose of 30 mg daily, and ophthalmopathy patients were given high-dose intravenous methylprednisolone. The approximately 100 discovery patients were randomly divided into training and test sets at a 7:3 ratio.

Hyperthyroidism was considered stable if no progression to ophthalmopathy occurred within 18 months of follow-up. Hyperthyroidism patients were newly diagnosed, were aged 18 to 65 years, and had a disease duration under 2 months. Anyone with other autoimmune diseases, uncontrolled infections, pregnancy or lactation was excluded from the study. Clinical symptoms, serum thyroxine, TRAb, thyroid ultrasound and orbital computed tomography formed the basis of the diagnosis. PBMCs were isolated from 7.5 to 10 ml of fresh peripheral blood by Ficoll-Paque density gradient centrifugation. Trizol reagent was used to extract the total RNA, and its quality was then checked on an Agilent 2100 Bioanalyzer. What the research found in general, with its limitations: Most expanded thyroid clonotypes with frequency above 0.001 were also detected in blood, suggesting blood repertoires may reflect the thyroid immune response. Ophthalmopathy was separated from stable hyperthyroidism by the 13-signature model with 85% to 90% sensitivity and about 81% specificity in cross-validation and with 80%/75% in the test set. No statistical method was used to set the sample size in advance, and the investigators knew which group each participant was assigned to. In validation, the model predicted ophthalmopathy progression with roughly 68% sensitivity and 72% to 80% specificity; eleven to twelve predicted patients were CT-confirmed with GO in a median of roughly 6.8 months.

The specimen was peripheral blood. The source of this sequence is a woman aged 18 to 35 with stable Graves' hyperthyroidism. Donor details come from another sample of the same person, matched by shared clones. The rearranged segments are TRBV6-1 and TRBJ2-7; 7 central bases correspond to TRBD1. The CDR3 is CASRRHFYRDRYYEQYF. The nucleotide sequence is TGTGCCAGCAGGAGACACTTTTACCGGGACAGATACTACGAGCAGTACTTC.